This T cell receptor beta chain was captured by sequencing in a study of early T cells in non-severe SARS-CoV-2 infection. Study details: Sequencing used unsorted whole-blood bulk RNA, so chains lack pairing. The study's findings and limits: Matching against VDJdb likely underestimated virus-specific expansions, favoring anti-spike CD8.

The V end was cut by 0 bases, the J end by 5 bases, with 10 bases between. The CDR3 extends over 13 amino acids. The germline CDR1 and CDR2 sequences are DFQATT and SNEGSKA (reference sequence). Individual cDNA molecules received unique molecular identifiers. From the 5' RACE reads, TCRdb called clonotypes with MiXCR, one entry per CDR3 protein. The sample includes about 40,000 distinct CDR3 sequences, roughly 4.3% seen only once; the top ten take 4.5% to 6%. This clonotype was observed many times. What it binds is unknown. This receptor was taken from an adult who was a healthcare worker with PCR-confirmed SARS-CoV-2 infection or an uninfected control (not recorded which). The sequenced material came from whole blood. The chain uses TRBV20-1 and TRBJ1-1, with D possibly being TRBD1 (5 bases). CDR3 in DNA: TGCAGTGCTAGAGATCGAGGGGAAACTGAAGCTTTCTTT. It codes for CSARDRGETEAFF.